This is a list of T cell receptor beta chains from one sample in a study of blood T cells in healthy people across ages. TCRdb reanalysed the 5' RACE reads using MiXCR and keeps one entry per CDR3 protein. The data hold about 830,000 distinct CDR3 sequences, with approximately 67% observed a single time. Source material: blood. Every receptor here comes from a man aged 30 to 45 in good health. Each CDR3 is given with its conserved first and last residue. A D gene is named only where the DNA matches it firmly. The size of a clone is reported for some rows only, either as once, few or many, or as a class for expanded clones.

.	16	TRBD2	TRBV7-8	TRBJ2-5	CASSAGLAGARETQYF	TGTGCCAGCAGCGCAGGACTAGCGGGGGCGCGAGAGACCCAGTACTTC
.	18	.	TRBV6-1	TRBJ2-5	CASRPPLDGISSYNEQYF	TGTGCCAGCAGGCCCCCACTAGACGGGATTAGCTCCTACAATGAGCAGTACTTC
.	11	TRBD1	TRBV29-1	TRBJ2-1	CSVEQGVEQFF	TGCAGCGTTGAACAGGGGGTTGAGCAGTTCTTC
.	15	TRBD2	TRBV7-2	TRBJ2-7	CASSLATSGGNEQYF	TGTGCCAGCAGCTTAGCGACTAGCGGTGGGAACGAGCAGTACTTC
.	13	TRBD1	TRBV20-1	TRBJ2-7	CSARGDRRYEQYF	TGCAGTGCTAGGGGGGACAGGCGGTACGAGCAGTACTTC
few	14	.	TRBV2	TRBJ1-2	CASSVSPVVDGYTF	TGTGCCAGCAGTGTGTCGCCAGTGGTTGACGGCTACACCTTC
.	14	.	TRBV28	TRBJ1-1	CASRGGRLNTEAFF	TGTGCCAGCAGGGGGGGACGCCTGAACACTGAAGCTTTCTTT
once	15	.	TRBV7-9	TRBJ2-7	CASSFTNSGTYEQYF	TGTGCCAGCAGCTTTACGAATAGCGGCACCTACGAGCAGTACTTC
.	14	.	TRBV20-1	TRBJ1-2	CSARTGAESYGYTF	TGCAGTGCTAGGACCGGGGCAGAAAGCTATGGCTACACCTTC
few	14	TRBD1	TRBV15	TRBJ2-5	CATSKDRAQETQYF	TGTGCCACCAGCAAGGACAGGGCCCAAGAGACCCAGTACTTC
.	16	TRBD1	TRBV29-1	TRBJ1-1	CSVAGGTGGVGTEAFF	TGCAGCGTTGCCGGCGGGACAGGGGGTGTGGGCACTGAAGCTTTCTTT
few	14	.	TRBV10-3	TRBJ1-5	CAIREQDVGQPQHF	TGTGCCATCAGGGAACAGGACGTGGGTCAGCCCCAGCATTTT
few	15	.	TRBV6-4	TRBJ2-5	CASSDSGDCQETQYF	TGTGCCAGCAGTGACTCGGGGGACTGTCAAGAGACCCAGTACTTC
.	16	TRBD2	TRBV6-1	TRBJ2-7	CASSEQLAGGFDEQYF	TGTGCCAGCAGTGAACAACTAGCGGGGGGGTTCGATGAGCAGTACTTC
.	12	.	TRBV7-9	TRBJ2-1	CAHKGGGNEQFF	TGTGCCCACAAGGGTGGGGGCAATGAGCAGTTCTTC
many	15	TRBD2	TRBV9	TRBJ2-3	CASSAAGEFTDTQYF	TGTGCCAGCAGCGCCGCGGGGGAGTTCACAGATACGCAGTATTTT
.	12	.	TRBV20-1	TRBJ2-7	CSARTETYEQYF	TGCAGTGCGAGGACTGAAACCTACGAGCAGTACTTC
.	15	TRBD1	TRBV7-2	TRBJ1-2	CASSSLQGAPDGYTF	TGTGCCAGCAGCTCTTTACAGGGGGCGCCGGATGGCTACACCTTC
.	15	TRBD2	TRBV9	TRBJ2-5	CASSVGASGQETQYF	TGTGCCAGCAGCGTTGGGGCTAGCGGACAAGAGACCCAGTACTTC
.	12	.	TRBV20-1	TRBJ2-1	CSASSPHNEQFF	TGCAGTGCTTCTAGCCCCCACAATGAGCAGTTCTTC
.	18	.	TRBV7-9	TRBJ1-4	CASSSTRPVGAPNEKLFF	TGTGCCAGCAGCTCAACCCGGCCTGTGGGGGCCCCTAATGAAAAACTGTTTTTT
once	18	TRBD2	TRBV5-1	TRBJ2-1	CASSTVVRAGGDNNEQFF	TGCGCCAGCAGCACGGTGGTTCGGGCGGGGGGGGACAACAATGAGCAGTTCTTC
.	17	.	TRBV4-3	TRBJ2-1	CASSQDVRGPAYNEQFF	TGCGCCAGCAGCCAAGATGTGAGAGGGCCCGCCTACAATGAGCAGTTCTTC
.	14	.	TRBV6-2/TRBV6-3	TRBJ1-5	CASSPEPSNQPQHF	TGTGCCAGCAGTCCAGAGCCAAGCAATCAGCCCCAGCATTTT
.	16	TRBD1	TRBV20-1	TRBJ2-1	CSARKSPGQGFNEQFF	TGCAGTGCTAGAAAAAGCCCGGGACAGGGGTTCAATGAGCAGTTCTTC
.	13	.	TRBV29-1	TRBJ1-1	CSPRRTQNTEAFF	TGCAGCCCCAGGCGAACCCAGAACACTGAAGCTTTCTTT
.	13	TRBD2	TRBV13	TRBJ2-3	CASSGSSGGTQYF	TGTGCCAGCAGCGGGTCTAGCGGGGGTACGCAGTATTTT
once	15	TRBD1	TRBV7-9	TRBJ2-5	CASSYRGTGEETQYF	TGTGCCAGCAGCTACCGGGGGACAGGCGAAGAGACCCAGTACTTC
once	15	TRBD2	TRBV29-1	TRBJ2-1	CTVLGTSGTYNEQFF	TGCACCGTCCTTGGGACTAGCGGGACCTACAATGAGCAGTTCTTC
.	13	.	TRBV29-1	TRBJ2-5	CSVARDTQETQYF	TGCAGCGTTGCCCGGGACACCCAAGAGACCCAGTACTTC
once	16	TRBD2	TRBV4-3	TRBJ2-7	CASSQDPGRGSYEQYF	TGCGCCAGCAGCCAAGACCCTGGGCGGGGGTCCTACGAGCAGTACTTC
few	16	.	TRBV2	TRBJ2-3	CASNRDTGRLTDTQYF	TGTGCCAGCAATCGGGATACGGGGCGCCTCACAGATACGCAGTATTTT
.	15	.	TRBV7-2	TRBJ1-5	CASSLESGTHQPQHF	TGTGCCAGCAGCTTAGAATCAGGGACGCATCAGCCCCAGCATTTT
.	17	TRBD1	TRBV7-3	TRBJ1-6	CASSLFGRGRFYSPLHF	TGTGCCAGCAGCTTATTCGGCAGGGGGCGATTTTATTCACCCCTCCACTTT